Below are 27 T cell receptor beta chains sequenced from a single sample in a study of T cells after posttransplantation cyclophosphamide. The naive gate required viable CD3+CD4+ or CD3+CD8+ cells with CCR7+CD45RA+CD45RO-CD95-CD27+CD28+ phenotype. Clones were read by immunoSEQ multiplex PCR, and TCRdb kept only the in-frame ones, dropping some. The repertoire includes roughly 20,000 clones, over 95% of them detected once, and 0.15% to 0.2% sits in the top ten. The sequenced sample was naive CD4+ T cells sorted from PBMCs. The receptors were sampled from a man aged 40-49 years in good health, CMV-negative, and a related stem cell transplant donor.

The chain carries TRBV5-1 and TRBJ1-1; 9 positions agree with TRBD1. The CDR3 has 13 amino acids. Trimming at V came to 4 bases and at J to 5 bases, leaving 3 bases not matched to a gene. From germline, CDR1 is SGHRS and CDR2 YFSETQ. The chain's CDR3 is CASSAGQGTEAFF. CDR3 DNA: TGCGCCAGCAGCGCGGGACAGGGAACTGAAGCTTTCTTT.

This chain connects TRBV5-4 to TRBJ1-1; maybe TRBD1 (6 bases). Germline lookup yields CDR1 SGHNT and CDR2 YYREEE (reference sequence). The CDR3 length is 13 residues. The V and J ends lost 5 bases and 4 bases respectively, with 12 bases between them. CDR3 residues: CASSTGTTTEAFF. In DNA, the CDR3 is TGTGCCAGCAGTACCGGGACAACCACTGAAGCTTTCTTT.

The rearrangement uses TRBV6-5 and TRBJ1-4; possibly TRBD1 for D (5 bases). The CDR3 has 16 residues. The V gene lost 4 bases and the J gene lost 0 bases, with 12 bases spanning the gap. Germline V gene sequence: CDR1 MNHEY, CDR2 SVGAGI. CDR3 amino acids: CASSSGLSATNEKLFF. In nucleotides, the CDR3 is TGTGCCAGCAGTTCGGGACTGTCGGCAACTAATGAAAAACTGTTTTTT.

The chain carries TRBV19 and TRBJ2-5; TRBD1 matches at 8 bases. This CDR3 comprises 13 residues. Germline V lookup: CDR1 LNHDA, CDR2 SQIVND (reference sequence). After removal of 5 bases from V and 1 base from J, the junction contained 0 bases not matched to a gene. Here the CDR3 reads CASSGTGQETQYF. For the CDR3, the DNA is TGTGCCAGTAGTGGGACAGGCCAAGAGACCCAGTACTTC.

The chain links TRBV27 to TRBJ1-2; 8 bases align to TRBD1. From germline, CDR1 is MNHEY and CDR2 SMNVEV (reference sequence). This CDR3 contains 17 residues. V lost 5 bases to trimming and J lost 5 bases; unmatched junction nucleotides: 16. CDR3 region: CASSASIRQGNSYGYTF. For the CDR3, the DNA is TGTGCCAGCAGTGCCTCAATACGACAGGGGAACAGTTATGGCTACACCTTC.

The chain combines TRBV18 with TRBJ2-1, with 7 nucleotides matching TRBD2. Unmatched junction bases numbered 5, after V lost 3 bases and J lost 3 bases. Germline V gene data show CDR1 as KGHSH and CDR2 as LQKENI. This CDR3 has 15 amino acids. DNA of the CDR3: TGTGCCAGCTCACCCTCCGCTAGCGGCTACAATGAGCAGTTCTTC. This codes for CASSPSASGYNEQFF.

This rearrangement joins TRBV2 to TRBJ2-7, with 10 bases identical to TRBD1. The V gene end was trimmed by 0 bases and the J gene end by 2 bases; junction bases not matched to a gene: 16. The CDR3 runs to 20 residues. Looked up from germline, CDR1 is SNHLY and CDR2 is FYNNEI. The CDR3 DNA sequence: TGTGCCAGCAGTGAAGCGAGCGGGGACAGGGGAAAGTCATCGGCCTACGAGCAGTACTTC. Protein product: CASSEASGDRGKSSAYEQYF.

The chain links TRBV5-1 to TRBJ2-3, with 8 bases aligning to TRBD1. Germline CDR1 SGHRS, CDR2 YFSETQ. V was clipped by 3 bases and J by 0 bases; unmatched bases: 3. CDR3 length: 15 amino acids. The CDR3 spells CASSSGQGSTDTQYF. Written as DNA, the CDR3 is TGCGCCAGCAGCTCCGGACAGGGAAGCACAGATACGCAGTATTTT.

The V gene is TRBV25-1, the J gene TRBJ2-7; 9 bases are shared with TRBD1. J lost 0 bases, V lost 4 bases, and 4 bases had no gene match. CDR3 size: 15 residues. Germline lookup yields CDR1 MGHDK and CDR2 SYGVNS. The CDR3 sequence: CASSGTGQGSYEQYF. The CDR3 nucleotides read TGTGCCAGCAGTGGAACGGGACAGGGCTCCTACGAGCAGTACTTC.

The V call is TRBV9, the J call TRBJ2-7; 8 bases are a match to TRBD2. This CDR3 contains 13 residues. Germline trimming cut 3 bases from V and 4 bases from J; bases unmatched to any gene: 3. CDR1 SGDLS and CDR2 YYNGEE come from the germline V gene. This chain's CDR3 is CASSAGTRYEQYF. For the CDR3, the DNA is TGTGCCAGCAGCGCTGGGACTAGATACGAGCAGTACTTC.

V usage is TRBV5-5 and J usage is TRBJ1-4; tentative D call: TRBD1 (5 bases). The CDR3 is made up of 15 amino acids. V was trimmed by 5 bases and J by 7 bases, leaving 18 bases between them. Germline V gene sequence: CDR1 SGHKS, CDR2 YYEKEE (reference sequence). The CDR3 here is CASSFRVAFGEKLFF. The CDR3 nucleotides are TGTGCCAGCAGTTTCAGGGTGGCGTTCGGTGAAAAACTGTTTTTT.

This chain joins TRBV10-3 and TRBJ1-1; 8 bases are shared with TRBD1. The CDR3 is 13 residues long. Germline assignment: CDR1 ENHRY and CDR2 SYGVKD. Trimming took 10 bases from V and 3 from J; bases not matched to a gene: 7. In nucleotides, the CDR3 is TGTGCCACACGACAGGGGACGTACACTGAAGCTTTCTTT. Translated, it gives CATRQGTYTEAFF.

The CDR3 bases are TGTGCCAGCTCACCGAGGACAGGGGCCATATCAGATACGCAGTATTTT. Protein sequence: CASSPRTGAISDTQYF. The chain employs TRBV18 and TRBJ2-3; TRBD1 agrees at 9 bases. Germline V CDR1 and CDR2: KGHSH, LQKENI. Germline trimming cut 3 bases from V and 4 bases from J; bases unmatched to any gene: 8. The CDR3 totals 16 residues.

The V and J genes are TRBV18 and TRBJ2-7; 8 bases match TRBD1. Germline CDR1 and CDR2: KGHSH and LQKENI. The CDR3 is made up of 15 amino acids. The trim removed 0 bases at V and 4 bases at J, leaving 5 bases unmatched. This CDR3 is CASSPPTGAAYEQYF. CDR3 nucleotide sequence: TGTGCCAGCTCACCACCGACAGGGGCCGCATACGAGCAGTACTTC.

This clone has just one count. The rearrangement links TRBV30 to TRBJ2-3; TRBD1 aligns across 7 bases. The CDR3 is 14 residues long. The V gene's germline CDR1 is GTSNPN and CDR2 SVGIG (reference sequence). The V gene end was trimmed by 4 bases and the J gene end by 0 bases; junction bases not matched to a gene: 4. CDR3 sequence: CAWTTGQSTDTQYF. The CDR3 DNA reads TGTGCCTGGACCACGGGACAGAGCACAGATACGCAGTATTTT.

CDR3 protein: CASSAQGVTNNYGYTF. CDR3 nucleotides: TGTGCCAGCAGTGCCCAGGGGGTGACGAATAACTATGGCTACACCTTC. This chain joins TRBV28 and TRBJ1-2; 7 bases are a match to TRBD1. Germline CDR1 MDHEN, CDR2 SYDVKM. This CDR3 is built from 16 residues. Losses at the gene ends were 5 bases for V and 1 base for J; bases not matched to a gene: 10.

The chain employs TRBV29-1 and TRBJ2-3, with TRBD1 identical over 7 bases. With V trimmed by 7 bases and J by 1 base, 5 bases remained unmatched. CDR1 and CDR2 from the germline V gene are SQVTM and ANQGSEA. This CDR3 is 13 amino acids long. The CDR3 sequence is CSGYRGGTDTQYF. For the CDR3, the DNA is TGCAGCGGTTACAGGGGAGGCACAGATACGCAGTATTTT.

The chain uses TRBV7-8 and TRBJ1-4, with TRBD1 as a possible D gene (6 bases). V was clipped by 5 bases and J by 6 bases, with 10 bases between them. The CDR3 has 13 residues. Germline CDR1 reads SGHVS; CDR2 reads FQNEAQ. CDR3 in DNA: TGTGCCAGCAGCCAACAGGGTCATGAAAAACTGTTTTTT. It translates to CASSQQGHEKLFF. The full variable domain, completed using reference TRBV7-8 and TRBJ1-4, is GAGVSQSPRYKVAKRGQDVALRCDPISGHVSLFWYQQALGQGPEFLTYFQNEAQLDKSGLPSDRFFAERPEGSVSTLKIQRTQQEDSAVYLCASSQQGHEKLFFGSGTQLSVL.

The chain employs TRBV4-3 and TRBJ1-6; D possibly corresponds to TRBD1 (5 bases). Per the germline V gene, CDR1 is LGHNA and CDR2 is YSLEER. This CDR3 has 14 residues. V dropped 1 base and J dropped 10 bases, with 11 bases sitting between them. The chain's CDR3 is CASSQGWGESPLHF. The DNA of the CDR3 is TGCGCCAGCAGCCAAGGGTGGGGGGAATCACCCCTCCACTTT.

V is TRBV2 and J is TRBJ2-3; 13 nucleotides agree with TRBD2. V trimming: 6 bases; J trimming: 1 base; junction bases outside the gene matches: 4. The CDR3 length is 16 residues. CDR1 and CDR2 (germline): SNHLY, FYNNEI. Here the CDR3 DNA reads TGTGCCAGCAGAATACTAGCGGGAGGGGGCACAGATACGCAGTATTTT. It encodes CASRILAGGGTDTQYF.

V is TRBV12-5 and J is TRBJ2-1, with D possibly matching TRBD1 (6 bases). The V end was cut by 6 bases, the J end by 3 bases, with 9 bases between. The CDR3 has 13 amino acids. CDR1 is LGHNT, CDR2 FRNRAP, per germline. CDR3 loop: CASGTQGYNEQFF. CDR3 bases: TGTGCTAGTGGCACACAGGGCTACAATGAGCAGTTCTTC.

The V gene is TRBV7-2, the J gene TRBJ2-3; 8 bases match TRBD2. CDR3 size: 17 residues. CDR1 is SGHTA, CDR2 FQGNSA, per germline. V dropped 3 bases and J dropped 1; count of bases not matched to a gene: 9. This CDR3 reads CASSFHLPREGTDTQYF. The CDR3 DNA reads TGTGCCAGCAGCTTCCACCTTCCGCGGGAGGGCACAGATACGCAGTATTTT.

V and J are TRBV4-2 and TRBJ2-3; a possible D gene is TRBD2 (5 bases). Trimming took off 0 bases at V and 2 bases at J, with 6 bases between the two ends. The CDR3 sequence is 14 residues long. Germline assignment: CDR1 LGHNA and CDR2 YNFKEQ. This chain's CDR3 is CASSQETNTDTQYF. CDR3 DNA sequence: TGTGCCAGCAGCCAAGAGACTAACACAGATACGCAGTATTTT.

The chain combines TRBV2 with TRBJ2-3, with a tentative D call TRBD2 (5 bases). Trimming cost V 0 bases and J 2 bases, with 12 bases left between them. Germline loops: CDR1 SNHLY, CDR2 FYNNEI. The CDR3 has 16 amino acids. CDR3: CASSEAGADFTDTQYF. DNA for the CDR3: TGTGCCAGCAGTGAAGCGGGAGCGGACTTCACAGATACGCAGTATTTT.

This clone was observed a single time. The genes are TRBV5-5 and TRBJ2-7; 14 bases match TRBD2. Germline V gene sequence: CDR1 SGHKS, CDR2 YYEKEE (reference sequence). The CDR3 has 15 amino acids. With V trimmed by 4 bases and J by 7 bases, 7 bases remained unmatched. The CDR3 DNA follows: TGTGCCAGCAGCCGACTAGCGGGAGGGAACAGGGAGCAGTACTTC. The encoded protein is CASSRLAGGNREQYF.

CDR3 sequence: CASYPGLTLGGYTF. Written as DNA, the CDR3 is TGTGCCAGTTATCCGGGACTTACACTTGGGGGCTACACCTTC. The chain links TRBV5-4 to TRBJ1-2; perhaps TRBD1 as D (5 bases). Trimming took 8 bases from V and 8 from J, leaving 22 bases between them. The germline CDR1 and CDR2 sequences are SGHNT and YYREEE (reference sequence). The CDR3 runs 14 residues.

The chain has TRBV19 and TRBJ1-1; TRBD1 agrees at 8 bases. Germline values: CDR1 LNHDA, CDR2 SQIVND (reference sequence). CDR3 length equals 15 residues. Trimming removed 1 base from V and 1 base from J; junction bases left unmatched: 2. The CDR3 DNA reads TGTGCCAGTAGTATAGGACAGGGGACGAACACTGAAGCTTTCTTT. Translated: CASSIGQGTNTEAFF.